The clone carrying this T cell receptor (beta chain) showed up just a few times. From germline, CDR1 is MNHEY and CDR2 SVGAGI. This CDR3 contains 16 residues. V dropped 4 bases and J dropped 5; count of bases not matched to a gene: 6. Unique molecular identifiers were used in preparing the TCRbeta library. TCRdb analysed the PCR reads with MiXCR anew, one entry per CDR3 protein. The sample contains about half a million distinct CDR3 sequences, around 12% of which appear only once. The data were taken from a study of T-cell reconstitution after alpha-beta-depleted transplantation in children. V usage is TRBV6-5 and J usage is TRBJ2-1; 12 bases line up with TRBD2. The input for sequencing was PBMCs from the stem cell graft donor, taken from the stem cell graft. This receptor was identified in a human donor who donated a stem cell graft to a child with combined immunodeficiency. Written as DNA, the CDR3 is TGTGCCAGCAGTTTCCGGACTAGCGGGGCCAACAATGAGCAGTTCTTC. As protein: CASSFRTSGANNEQFF.